Sequencing of this T cell receptor (beta chain) was carried out in a study of T cell repertoires in cytomegalovirus infection. In the study overall: Recently described HLA-C-restricted plus well-studied HLA-B-restricted CMV epitopes were used. Both CMV infection and a matching HLA type were indicated by public TCR beta signatures. Points from the study as a whole: What dominated the ex vivo response were HLA-C-restricted CMV-specific TCR beta clonotypes. Frequencies of public TCR beta families were cumulated, and this identified carriers of CMV plus the relevant HLA.

The V segment lost 2 bases and the J segment 0 bases; nucleotides outside the gene matches: 6. Germline values: CDR1 SGHVS, CDR2 FQNEAQ. The CDR3 sequence is 17 residues long. In the case of this clonotype: Its antigen remains unknown.

A single record per CDR3 protein comes from TCRdb applying MiXCR to the reads. Among approximately 730,000 distinct CDR3 sequences listed, about 33% were seen once. This clonotype was sampled from a human donor in good health (CMV status not recorded). Some clones in this sample may be carry-over from other donors' samples. Here the sequenced sample was cultured PBMCs, taken from culture after CMV antigen stimulation. V gene TRBV7-8 combines with J gene TRBJ2-7; 11 nucleotides align to TRBD2. The DNA for the CDR3 is TGTGCCAGCAGCTTAACTAGCGGGGGCCCTTTCTCCTACGAGCAGTACTTC. It codes for CASSLTSGGPFSYEQYF. Combining the CDR3 with reference TRBV7-8 and TRBJ2-7 gives the whole variable domain GAGVSQSPRYKVAKRGQDVALRCDPISGHVSLFWYQQALGQGPEFLTYFQNEAQLDKSGLPSDRFFAERPEGSVSTLKIQRTQQEDSAVYLCASSLTSGGPFSYEQYFGPGTRLTVT.